The 18 T cell receptor beta chains presented below share a single source sample, sequenced in a study of tumor-infiltrating lymphocytes in primary liver carcinoma. Unsorted whole blood yielded blood RNA, and germline DNA was extracted as well. TCR beta cDNA was prepared out of 500 ng total RNA by means of a constant-region primer. For TCR beta, libraries were produced by three nested multiplex PCR rounds using slightly modified ARM-PCR. Running 9 to 11 cycles apiece, the first two PCR rounds relied on TRBV1-TRBV30 forward primers together with a C-beta reverse primer. TCRdb reprocessed the multiplex PCR reads with MiXCR, giving one entry per CDR3 protein. The sample contains 180,000 or so distinct CDR3 sequences, 50% to 75% of which appear only once. Specimen: peripheral blood. Every receptor here comes from a man aged 40-49 years with primary liver carcinoma and hepatitis B virus infection.

There are many counts of this clonotype. V gene TRBV6-5 combines with J gene TRBJ2-1; no reliable D call. The CDR3 consists of 12 residues. V shed 6 bases and J shed 10 bases, with 13 bases lying between them. Germline values: CDR1 MNHEY, CDR2 SVGAGI. The CDR3 loop reads CASRNHVQEQFF. The DNA for the CDR3 is TGTGCCAGCAGAAACCACGTTCAGGAGCAGTTCTTC.

The chain has TRBV30 and TRBJ1-1; D is undetermined. The V gene's germline CDR1 is GTSNPN and CDR2 SVGIG (reference sequence). CDR3 length: 14 amino acids. Trimming took 3 bases from V and 5 from J, leaving 16 bases between them. The CDR3 bases are TGTGCCTGGAGAGCCGAACCTGGGAGGACTGAAGCTTTCTTT. Translating it yields CAWRAEPGRTEAFF.

In the case of this clonotype: An end of the junction differs from the germline gene, which may be a read error. V and J are TRBV4-1 and TRBJ2-1; no firm D call. The CDR3 runs 17 residues. The germline V gene has CDR1 MGHRA and CDR2 YSYEKL. The CDR3, as DNA: TGCGCCAGCAGCCATGATAGGCCGGGCAGCTCCTACAATGAGCACTTCTTC. It translates to CASSHDRPGSSYNEHFF.

As regards this clonotype: This could be a read error, since a much larger clone is one nucleotide away. The V gene is TRBV4-2, the J gene TRBJ1-2; no clear D. The CDR3 spans 16 residues. Looked up from germline, CDR1 is LGHNA and CDR2 is YNFKEQ. In DNA form, the CDR3 reads TGTGTCAGCAGCCAGTCATGGACTCTCACCCGGGGAGGCTACACCTTC. Its translation is CVSSQSWTLTRGGYTF.

V is TRBV5-5 and J is TRBJ2-3; 9 positions match TRBD1. V gave up 1 base and J gave up 3 bases; unmatched junction bases: 3. The CDR3 spans 15 residues. Germline V lookup: CDR1 SGHKS, CDR2 YYEKEE (reference sequence). CDR3 coding DNA: TGTGCCAGCAGCTTGCGGACAGGGGAGACAGATACGCAGTATTTT. This translates into CASSLRTGETDTQYF.

The chain combines TRBV29-1 with TRBJ2-2, with a tentative D call TRBD2 (5 bases). The CDR3 runs 15 residues. The V gene lost 4 bases and the J gene lost 4 bases, with 16 bases spanning the gap. Germline V gives CDR1 SQVTM, CDR2 ANQGSEA. CDR3 protein: CSVGGYAGFTGELFF. The CDR3, as DNA: TGCAGCGTTGGAGGTTACGCGGGCTTCACCGGGGAGCTGTTTTTT.

As for this clonotype: One end of the junction fails to match germline, which may point to a read error. The J gene is TRBJ1-2, the V gene TRBV4-2, with D hard to call. This CDR3 has 15 amino acids. Germline V gene data show CDR1 as LGHNA and CDR2 as YNFKEQ. The CDR3 here is CASRQDLAVLYGYTF. CDR3 nucleotide sequence: TGTGCCAGCAGGCAAGATCTGGCAGTTTTGTATGGCTACACCTTC.

The V gene is TRBV13, the J gene TRBJ2-5; 8 bases agree with TRBD1. J lost 0 bases, V lost 3 bases, and 6 bases had no gene match. Germline V gene sequence: CDR1 PRHDT, CDR2 FYEKMQ (reference sequence). CDR3 length equals 16 residues. The CDR3 protein is CASSFSGQVYQETQYF. The CDR3 DNA is TGTGCCAGCAGCTTTTCGGGACAGGTGTACCAAGAGACCCAGTACTTC.

This clonotype has a single count. A much larger clone lies a single base off, so this may be a read error. J is TRBJ2-2 and V is TRBV11-2; 7 positions agree with TRBD1. Germline V lookup: CDR1 SGHAT, CDR2 FQNNGV. The CDR3 totals 16 residues. The trim removed 3 bases at V and 6 bases at J, leaving 10 bases unmatched. The chain's CDR3 is CASSFPTGMVPGELFF. Written as DNA, the CDR3 is TGTGCCAGCAGCTTCCCGACAGGGATGGTCCCCGGGGAGCTGTTTTTT.

Details on this clonotype: Germline is not matched at one junction end, which may reflect a read error. This sequence joins TRBV6-5 and TRBJ2-7, with 10 bases fitting TRBD1. This CDR3 contains 17 residues. CDR1 is MNHEY and CDR2 is SVGAGI in the germline V gene. The chain's CDR3 is CASSYARQGASSYEHYF. The DNA for the CDR3 is TGTGCCAGCAGTTACGCAAGACAGGGGGCGAGCTCCTACGAGCATTACTTC.

This chain links TRBV11-2 with TRBJ2-5; D is possibly TRBD2 (5 bases). The germline V and J ends were trimmed by 5 bases and 5 bases, with 18 bases remaining between them. This CDR3 region has 15 residues. The germline gives CDR1 SGHAT, CDR2 FQNNGV. The CDR3 here is CASSPQLVPDETQYF. DNA for the CDR3: TGTGCCAGCAGCCCTCAACTAGTTCCTGATGAGACCCAGTACTTC.

Details on this clonotype: A much larger clone differs by one base, so this may be a read error. V gene TRBV10-3 combines with J gene TRBJ2-4; 8 bases match TRBD2. The J segment lost 2 bases and the V segment lost 2 bases, leaving 11 bases of the junction unmatched. CDR1 and CDR2 from the germline V gene are ENHRY and SYGVKD. There are 18 residues in the CDR3. The CDR3 loop reads CAISEPGAGAGTKNIQYF. The CDR3 DNA sequence: TGTGCCATCAGTGAGCCCGGAGCGGGAGCGGGGACCAAAAACATTCAGTACTTC.

Note on this clonotype: At one end, the junction sequence differs from germline, possibly due to a read error. The chain joins TRBV6-1 to TRBJ2-3; 10 positions agree with TRBD2. Germline V gene sequence: CDR1 MNHNS, CDR2 SASEGT. The CDR3 is 16 amino acids. The CDR3 nucleotides read TGTGTCAGCAGTGACGGAGCGGGAGGGGGCACAGATACGCAGTATTTT. As protein: CVSSDGAGGGTDTQYF.

This chain uses TRBV10-3 with TRBJ1-1; 9 bases agree with TRBD1. There are 14 residues in the CDR3. V dropped 7 bases and J dropped 3; count of bases not matched to a gene: 6. Germline loops: CDR1 ENHRY, CDR2 SYGVKD. The CDR3 nucleotides read TGTGCCATCAATACAGGGGGCAGGGACACTGAAGCTTTCTTT. It translates to CAINTGGRDTEAFF.

The chain uses TRBV6-6 and TRBJ2-7; 7 nucleotides match TRBD1. The CDR3 covers 14 residues. Germline assignment: CDR1 MNHNY and CDR2 SVGAGI (reference sequence). The V gene end was trimmed by 3 bases and the J gene end by 0 bases; junction bases not matched to a gene: 2. As DNA, the CDR3 is TGTGCCAGCAGTTATGACAGGGACTCCTACGAGCAGTACTTC. Amino acids: CASSYDRDSYEQYF.

The gene calls are TRBV6-2 or TRBV6-3 and TRBJ2-7; 11 bases are a match to TRBD2. This CDR3 has 14 amino acids. Germline CDR1 is MNHEY and CDR2 is SVGEGT. V shed 5 bases, J shed 6 bases, and the junction held 6 bases outside the gene matches. CDR3 bases: TGTGCCAGCAGTCTGACTAGCGGGAATTTCGAGCAGTACTTC. Translated, it gives CASSLTSGNFEQYF.

To note about this clonotype: The junction and the germline gene differ at one end; a read error may be behind it. This sequence joins TRBV4-1 and TRBJ2-5, with 12 bases fitting TRBD2. Germline-derived CDR1 and CDR2 are MGHRA and YSYEKL. The CDR3 sequence is 17 residues long. CDR3 in DNA: TGCGCCAGCAGCCTAACAAGGACTAGCGGGACCCAAGGGACCCAGTACTTC. This codes for CASSLTRTSGTQGTQYF.

The chain is built from TRBV4-1 and TRBJ2-7; D call uncertain. This CDR3 comprises 15 residues. Trimming took off 0 bases at V and 7 bases at J, with 16 bases between the two ends. The germline V gene has CDR1 MGHRA and CDR2 YSYEKL. CDR3 coding DNA: TGCGCCAGCAGCCAAGATAGGACGGTAAATTATGAGCAGTACTTC. Residues: CASSQDRTVNYEQYF.